This T cell receptor (beta chain) was sequenced during a study of PD-1 blockade in classical Hodgkin lymphoma. Findings of the study overall: Exclusion covered patients beginning nivolumab under 1 year post-ASCT. Whereas CD4+ TCR diversity had risen significantly by C4D1, CD8+ TCR diversity had not.

This CDR3 spans 13 amino acids. Germline V gene sequence: CDR1 MNHNY, CDR2 SVGAGI (reference sequence). V lost 5 bases and J lost 1, with 8 bases in between. A word on this clone: Its antigen is currently unknown.

TCRdb's copy holds only in-frame clones and misses some; the assay was immunoSEQ multiplex PCR. The sample carries 9,500 or so clones, 80% to 85% recorded once. The sample's time point: cycle 4 day 1 (C4D1), after five to seven weeks of nivolumab. Every patient was affected by relapse after autologous stem cell transplantation, while exposure to brentuximab vedotin was not uniform. The sequence was obtained from a human donor with classical Hodgkin lymphoma. The chain links TRBV6-6 to TRBJ1-1, with D unclear. The source material was peripheral blood mononuclear cells (PBMCs), sampled before the fourth cycle of nivolumab. CDR3 DNA: TGTGCCAGCAGTCCACGGAGGAACACTGAAGCTTTCTTT. This sequence encodes CASSPRRNTEAFF.